This T cell receptor beta chain was sequenced for a study of shared clonotypes between healthy human individuals (TCRdb year 2020). Notes on the research overall: Three men and two women, aged 18 to 49 years, made up the cohort. The study deeply sequenced blood TCR repertoires of roughly five healthy adults to estimate repertoire size and the extent of clonotype sharing between individuals. Different laboratories and diverse techniques were used to prepare libraries and sequence TCR repertoires, to increase sequencing depth and limit assay-specific biases. Each donor's leukapheresis produced roughly between roughly 0.9 and 9 billion PBMCs. The investigation overall reported the following: Pairwise subsampling led to the expectation that sequencing depth would affect the degree of clonotype sharing among donors. Sampling was restricted to blood, and TCR repertoires in tissue are likely to differ from TCR repertoires in blood. Because the study included a small number of donors, the genetic and exposure-history diversity represented was limited.

With respect to this clone: This clone's antigen is unknown. The sample holds no much larger clone one base away, and base qualities are not on file.

Germline trimming amounts to 2 bases on V and 5 bases on J, with 4 as the count of junction bases outside the gene matches. Its CDR3 holds 15 amino acids, cysteine through phenylalanine. Only CDR3 DNA is held: 45 bases, read in frame from base 1. Sequences SGHRS (CDR1) and YFSETQ (CDR2) are obtained from the germline V gene. Healthy HIV-negative adults with no recently reported acute infections or vaccinations were included as donors. Every donor was a Caucasian adult residing in Nashville, Tennessee, USA. For unsorted samples, approximately 84 million PBMCs were counted, and genomic DNA was extracted using the QIAamp DNA Blood Mini kit. Blood was obtained by leukapheresis, after which PBMCs were separated by Ficoll-Histopaque density gradient centrifugation and cryopreserved in liquid nitrogen vapor phase. Using the deep immunoSEQ assay, TCR CDR3 regions were amplified from genomic DNA by multiplex PCR. For each cell subset, the extracted genomic DNA was distributed evenly across all wells of several immunoSEQ 96-well plates, and each plate served as one replicate. Each replicate PCR for unsorted PBMC received 300 to 350 ng genomic DNA, equal to around 30,000 T cell genomes. Ten immunoSEQ deep assay plates were used to sequence unsorted PBMC genomic DNA. Purified libraries were quantified with a Qubit 3.0 fluorometer, sized on a Bioanalyzer 2100, and re-quantified with the KAPA Library Quantification kit. Each immunoSEQ 96-well plate was sequenced on its own single-read 150-cycle Illumina NextSeq 550 flow cell. Per the authors' processing: The immunoSEQ output contained only junctional sequences without quality scores, so filtering could not match that applied to full-length reads. To assign V/J genes and CDR3, sequences were annotated using PyIR, a Python wrapper for IgBLAST v1.9, with IMGT germline references. Reads with weak V/J assignments (E-value above 1e-6), missing CDR3, stop codons, out-of-frame junctions, or ambiguous translated residues were removed. V3J clonotypes were defined as sequences sharing an identical inferred V gene, J gene, and CDR3 amino acid sequence. Percentage overlap between repertoires was calculated by dividing the number of shared unique clonotypes by the size of the smaller repertoire. Repertoire richness was assessed with RTK rarefaction, the Chao1 estimator, and Recon v2.1 estimates of unobserved clonotypes. This is the immuneACCESS table as TCRdb keeps it, with only in-frame sequences that have V and J called. A part of the clones is gone; compared with another copy, unresolved V genes explain less than half, and the rest is unexplained. The V and J calls and clone size are taken from that table; D and trimming were inferred from the DNA. This sample gives about 490,000 clones in total; about 80% of them show up just once. The ten largest clonotypes hold approximately 12% of the sample.

The sequenced sample consisted of PBMCs. The chain is made from TRBV5-1 and TRBJ1-4, with 9 bases in between that match TRBD1. The receptor comes from a woman in her thirties or forties in good health. Some clones in this sample may be carry-over from other donors' samples. The CDR3 protein is CASSFSGTGNEKLFF. The DNA sequence follows: TGCGCCAGCAGCTTTTCCGGGACAGGGAATGAAAAACTGTTTTTT. The CDR3 plus the reference TRBV5-1 and TRBJ1-4 genes for the other parts give the full variable domain: KAGVTQTPRYLIKTRGQQVTLSCSPISGHRSVSWYQQTPGQGLQFLFEYFSETQRNKGNFPGRFSGRQFSNSRSEMNVSTLELGDSALYLCASSFSGTGNEKLFFGSGTQLSVL.